The T cell receptor (beta chain) described here comes from a study of vaccination effects on CD4 cells after COVID-19. Within the ViraFEST assay, antigen-specific CD4+ T cells underwent expansion with viral peptide pools prior to sequencing. Isolation of CD4+ T cells took place after less than twelve days of culture. Participants were vaccinated with two doses of either the BNT162b2 or mRNA-1273 vaccine. Data came from immunoSEQ multiplex PCR; TCRdb stores just in-frame clones and leaves some out. Counted here are 25,000 to 30,000 clones, 73% occurring once; the ten biggest clones make up 10% to 13%. In its sample, this clone was seen a few times. Its antigen is currently unknown. Trimming took 6 bases from V and 2 from J; bases not matched to a gene: 23. The CDR3 has 21 residues. The V gene's germline CDR1 is MGHRA and CDR2 YSYEKL.

Sample: CD4+ T cells from PBMCs cultured with HCoV-NL63 spike peptides, taken after COVID-19 vaccination. The gene calls are TRBV4-1 and TRBJ2-5, with 11 bases that match TRBD2. The receptor was isolated from a human donor who received a COVID-19 vaccine. Here the CDR3 reads CASSTISRPSLAGGPQETQYF. The CDR3 nucleotides are TGCGCCAGCAGTACCATATCCCGGCCCAGTCTAGCGGGGGGACCACAAGAGACCCAGTACTTC.